This T cell receptor (beta chain) was recovered during a study of T cell responses to AZD1222 COVID-19 vaccine. The data were produced by immunoSEQ multiplex PCR, yet TCRdb's version contains in-frame clones alone and is incomplete. In the table there are around 56,000 clones, 80% to 90% of which are singletons. V lost 4 bases and J lost 6, with 15 bases in between. Looked up from germline, CDR1 is LGHDT and CDR2 is YNNKEL (reference sequence). The CDR3 spans 15 residues. The chain uses TRBV3-1 (or the pseudogene TRBV3-2) and TRBJ2-2; D is ambiguous. The source of this sequence is an adult who received the AZD1222 COVID-19 vaccine. The material sequenced was peripheral blood, taken 28 days after the second AZD1222 dose. The CDR3 spells CASSPFRSPAGELFF. CDR3 in DNA: TGTGCCAGCAGCCCGTTTCGATCGCCGGCCGGGGAGCTGTTTTTT.